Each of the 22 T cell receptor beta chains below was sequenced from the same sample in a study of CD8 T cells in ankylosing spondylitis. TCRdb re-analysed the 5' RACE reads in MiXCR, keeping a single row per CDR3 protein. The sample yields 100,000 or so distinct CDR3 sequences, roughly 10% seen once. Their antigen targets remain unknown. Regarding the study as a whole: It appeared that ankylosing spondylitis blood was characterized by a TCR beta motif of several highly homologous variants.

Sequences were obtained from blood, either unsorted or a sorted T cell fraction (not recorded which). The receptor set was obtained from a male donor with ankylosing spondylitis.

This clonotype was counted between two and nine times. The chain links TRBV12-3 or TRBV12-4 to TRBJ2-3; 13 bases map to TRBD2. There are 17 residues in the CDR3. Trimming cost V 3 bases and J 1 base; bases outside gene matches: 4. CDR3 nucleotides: TGTGCCAGCAGTTTTGGGACTAGCGGGACGGGCACAGATACGCAGTATTTT. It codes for CASSFGTSGTGTDTQYF.

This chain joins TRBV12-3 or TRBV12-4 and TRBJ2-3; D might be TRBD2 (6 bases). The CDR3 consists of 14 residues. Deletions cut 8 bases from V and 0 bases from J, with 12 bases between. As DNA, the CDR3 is TGTGCCAGCCGGGCTAGCGCGAGCACAGATACGCAGTATTTT. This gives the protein CASRASASTDTQYF.

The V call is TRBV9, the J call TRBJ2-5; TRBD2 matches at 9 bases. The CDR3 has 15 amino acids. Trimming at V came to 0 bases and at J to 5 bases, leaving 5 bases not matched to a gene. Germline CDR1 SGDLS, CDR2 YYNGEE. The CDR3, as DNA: TGTGCCAGCAGCGTAGTTAGCGGGAGTGGGGAGACCCAGTACTTC. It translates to CASSVVSGSGETQYF.

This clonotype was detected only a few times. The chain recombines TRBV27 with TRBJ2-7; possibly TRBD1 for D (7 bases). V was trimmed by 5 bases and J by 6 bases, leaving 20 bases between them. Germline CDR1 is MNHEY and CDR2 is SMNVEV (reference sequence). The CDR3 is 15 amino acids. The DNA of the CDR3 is TGTGCCAGCAGTCCCAGACAGGGAGGATCGTTCGAGCAGTACGTC. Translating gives CASSPRQGGSFEQYV.

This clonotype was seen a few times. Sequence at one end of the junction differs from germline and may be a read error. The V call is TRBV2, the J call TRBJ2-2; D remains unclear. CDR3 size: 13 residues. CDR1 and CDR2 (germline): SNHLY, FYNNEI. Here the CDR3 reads CAGSDSNTGELFF. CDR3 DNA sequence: TGTGCCGGCAGCGATTCGAACACCGGGGAGCTGTTTTTT.

DNA for the CDR3: TGTGCCAGCAGTCGTGGGGAGCAGTACTTC. Protein sequence: CASSRGEQYF. V usage is TRBV25-1 and J usage is TRBJ2-7; D gene unclear. Germline values: CDR1 MGHDK, CDR2 SYGVNS. This CDR3 comprises 10 residues. Between the trimmed V and J ends, which lost 5 bases and 7 bases, there was a span of 6 bases.

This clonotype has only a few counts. The CDR3 protein is CASSFGDTQYF. The CDR3 nucleotides read TGTGCCAGCAGCTTTGGAGATACGCAGTATTTT. V is TRBV13 and J is TRBJ2-3; D remains unclear. V was cut by 3 bases and J by 5 bases, with 3 bases left in between. The CDR3 extends over 11 amino acids. In germline, CDR1 is PRHDT, CDR2 FYEKMQ (reference sequence).

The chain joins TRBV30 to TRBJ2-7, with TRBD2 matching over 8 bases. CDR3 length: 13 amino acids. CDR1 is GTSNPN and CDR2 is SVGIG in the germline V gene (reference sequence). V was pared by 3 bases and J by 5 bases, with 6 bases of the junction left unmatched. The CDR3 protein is CAWRPGGPDEQYF. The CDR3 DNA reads TGTGCCTGGAGACCGGGAGGGCCCGACGAGCAGTACTTC.

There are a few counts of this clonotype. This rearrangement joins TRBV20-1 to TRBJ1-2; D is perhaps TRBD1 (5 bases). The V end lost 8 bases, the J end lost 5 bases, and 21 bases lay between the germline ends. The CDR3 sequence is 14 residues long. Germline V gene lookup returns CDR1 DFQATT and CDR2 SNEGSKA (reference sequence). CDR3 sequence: CSPTGVGDEYGYTF. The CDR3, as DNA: TGCAGTCCCACCGGGGTAGGGGATGAATATGGCTACACCTTC.

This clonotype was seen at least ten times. The CDR3 DNA is TGCGCCAGCAGGTATCAGGGGGTCCAAGAGACCCAGTACTTC. Its protein is CASRYQGVQETQYF. The chain employs TRBV5-1 and TRBJ2-5, with 7 bases that match TRBD1. CDR3 length: 14 amino acids. Per germline, CDR1 SGHRS and CDR2 YFSETQ. Trimming removed 5 bases from V and 1 base from J; junction bases left unmatched: 5.

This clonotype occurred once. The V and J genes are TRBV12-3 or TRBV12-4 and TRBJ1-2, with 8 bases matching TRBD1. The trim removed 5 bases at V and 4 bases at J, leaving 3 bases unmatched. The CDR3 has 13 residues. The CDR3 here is CASSEDRGYGYTF. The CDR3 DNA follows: TGTGCCAGCAGTGAAGACAGGGGCTATGGCTACACCTTC.

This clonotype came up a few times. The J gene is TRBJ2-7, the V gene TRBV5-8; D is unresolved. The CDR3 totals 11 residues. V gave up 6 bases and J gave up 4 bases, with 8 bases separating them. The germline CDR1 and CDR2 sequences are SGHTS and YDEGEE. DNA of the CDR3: TGTGCCAGCAACATCCTATACGAGCAGTACTTC. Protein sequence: CASNILYEQYF.

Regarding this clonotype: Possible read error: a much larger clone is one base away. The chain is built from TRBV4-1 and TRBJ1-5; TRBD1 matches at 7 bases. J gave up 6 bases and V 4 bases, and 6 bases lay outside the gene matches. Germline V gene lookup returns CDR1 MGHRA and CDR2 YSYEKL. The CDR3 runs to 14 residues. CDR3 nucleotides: TGCGCCAGCAGCCCTGGACAGGACCTTCAGCCCCAGCATTTT. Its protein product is CASSPGQDLQPQHF.

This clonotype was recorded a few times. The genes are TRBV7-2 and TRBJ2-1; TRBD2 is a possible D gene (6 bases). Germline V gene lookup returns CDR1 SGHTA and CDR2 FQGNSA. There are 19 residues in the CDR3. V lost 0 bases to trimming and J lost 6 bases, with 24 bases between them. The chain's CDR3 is CASSLAVRLAGYRANEQFF. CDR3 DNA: TGTGCCAGCAGCTTAGCGGTAAGACTCGCGGGATACCGGGCCAATGAGCAGTTCTTC.

For the CDR3, the DNA is TGTGCTAGTGGACCCACAGGGGGGGATGGCTACACCTTC. Its translation is CASGPTGGDGYTF. The V gene is TRBV12-5, the J gene TRBJ1-2; 8 bases align to TRBD1. CDR3 length: 13 amino acids. V lost 6 bases to trimming and J lost 6 bases; unmatched junction nucleotides: 6. Germline lookup yields CDR1 LGHNT and CDR2 FRNRAP.

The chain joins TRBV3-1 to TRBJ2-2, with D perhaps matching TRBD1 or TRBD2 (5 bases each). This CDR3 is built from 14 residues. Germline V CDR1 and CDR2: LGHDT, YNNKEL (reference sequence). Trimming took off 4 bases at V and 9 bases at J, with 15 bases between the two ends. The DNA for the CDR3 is TGTGCCAGCAGCCCCCGGGACCCTCGACGGGAGCTGTTTTTT. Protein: CASSPRDPRRELFF.

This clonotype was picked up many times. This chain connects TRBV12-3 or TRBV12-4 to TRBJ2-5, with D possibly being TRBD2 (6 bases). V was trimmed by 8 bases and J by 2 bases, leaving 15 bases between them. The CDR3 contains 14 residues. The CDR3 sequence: CASCGAGRQETQYF. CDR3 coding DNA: TGTGCCAGCTGTGGGGCAGGGAGGCAAGAGACCCAGTACTTC.

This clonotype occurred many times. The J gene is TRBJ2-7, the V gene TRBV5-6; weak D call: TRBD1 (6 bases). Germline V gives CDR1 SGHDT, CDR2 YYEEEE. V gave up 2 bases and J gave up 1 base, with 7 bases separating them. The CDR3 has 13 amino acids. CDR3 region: CASSFRGSYEQYV. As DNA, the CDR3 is TGTGCCAGCAGCTTCAGGGGATCCTACGAGCAGTACGTC.

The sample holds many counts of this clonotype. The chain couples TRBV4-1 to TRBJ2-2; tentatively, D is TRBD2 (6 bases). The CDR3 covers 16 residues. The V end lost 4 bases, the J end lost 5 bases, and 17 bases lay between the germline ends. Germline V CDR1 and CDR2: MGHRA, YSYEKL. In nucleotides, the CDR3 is TGCGCCAGCAGCCCTGTCCCGGGAGAGGGGACCGGGGAGCTGTTTTTT. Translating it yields CASSPVPGEGTGELFF.

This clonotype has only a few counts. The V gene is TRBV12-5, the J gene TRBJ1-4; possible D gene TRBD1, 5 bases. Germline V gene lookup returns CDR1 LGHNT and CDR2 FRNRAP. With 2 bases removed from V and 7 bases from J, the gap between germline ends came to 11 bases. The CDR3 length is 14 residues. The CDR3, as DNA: TGTGCTAGTGGTTTGATAGGGACGTTTGAAAAACTGTTTTTT. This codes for CASGLIGTFEKLFF.

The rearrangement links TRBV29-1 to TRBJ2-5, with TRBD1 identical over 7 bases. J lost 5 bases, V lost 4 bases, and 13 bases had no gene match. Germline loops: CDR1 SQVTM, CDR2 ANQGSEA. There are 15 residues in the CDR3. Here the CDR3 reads CSVATLQGPRETQYF. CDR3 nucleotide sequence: TGCAGCGTTGCGACCCTACAGGGGCCCCGGGAGACCCAGTACTTC.

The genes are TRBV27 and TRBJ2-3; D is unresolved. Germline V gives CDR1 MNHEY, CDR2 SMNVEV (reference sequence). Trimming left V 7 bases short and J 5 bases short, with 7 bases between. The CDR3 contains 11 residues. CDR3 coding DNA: TGTGCCAGCAATCTTGGAGATACGCAGTATTTT. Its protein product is CASNLGDTQYF.